Below are 29 T cell receptor beta chains sequenced from a single sample in a study of T cell changes during pregnancy in multiple sclerosis (dated by TCRdb to 2018 to 2020). The protocol used for the library was the immunoSEQ multiplex PCR assay. The clones in this table, taken by TCRdb from immuneACCESS, are in-frame only. Not every clone is retained; where verified, under half of the shortfall comes from an unresolved V gene, and the cause of the rest is unknown. The sample table shows around 70,000 clones, and around 92% are seen once. In total, the top ten clones hold roughly 1.6% of the sample. This specimen consisted of peripheral blood, obtained after pregnancy. The origin of the receptors is a female donor with multiple sclerosis, enrolled in a pregnancy study.

The chain combines TRBV29-1 with TRBJ2-1; the D gene is possibly TRBD1 (6 bases). Looked up from germline, CDR1 is SQVTM and CDR2 is ANQGSEA. This CDR3 comprises 18 residues. V shed 4 bases and J shed 4 bases, with 26 bases lying between them. The CDR3, as DNA: TGCAGCGTTGGGGCGGGCAGGGGATCTCCCTTTAATTACAATGAGCAGTTCTTC. It codes for CSVGAGRGSPFNYNEQFF.

This chain joins TRBV29-1 and TRBJ2-3; D is possibly TRBD2 (6 bases). The CDR3 is made up of 14 amino acids. Germline CDR1 and CDR2: SQVTM and ANQGSEA. V was trimmed by 7 bases and J by 3 bases, leaving 17 bases between them. CDR3 loop: CSAEGREATDTQYF. The CDR3 DNA reads TGCAGCGCGGAGGGCAGGGAGGCGACAGATACGCAGTATTTT.

V and J are TRBV21-1 and TRBJ2-1; TRBD2 is the table's D call and was not checked against the DNA. TRBV21-1 is termed a pseudogene. The CDR3 contains 19 residues. Here the CDR3 reads CASSKRADGGGRHIDEQFF. The CDR3 bases are TGTGCCAGCAGCAAAAGGGCGGACGGCGGGGGGAGGCACATCGATGAGCAGTTCTTC.

The chain combines TRBV19 with TRBJ1-2; TRBD1 might be the D (5 bases). The germline CDR1 and CDR2 sequences are LNHDA and SQIVND (reference sequence). V shed 5 bases and J shed 4 bases, with 14 bases lying between them. The CDR3 has 14 residues. The CDR3 DNA follows: TGTGCCAGTAGTGCCCGCAGGGTGGGCTATGGCTACACCTTC. Amino acids: CASSARRVGYGYTF.

The J gene is TRBJ2-1, the V gene TRBV28; 8 bases fit TRBD2. Germline V gene lookup returns CDR1 MDHEN and CDR2 SYDVKM. Unmatched junction bases numbered 10, after V lost 4 bases and J lost 5 bases. The CDR3 has 16 residues. Written as DNA, the CDR3 is TGTGCCAGCAGTTCCCGACTAGCGCAAGAGAACAATGAGCAGTTCTTC. Its translation is CASSSRLAQENNEQFF.

V and J are TRBV11-2 and TRBJ2-2; 15 bases line up with TRBD2. V gave up 6 bases and J gave up 6 bases; unmatched junction bases: 5. Per the germline V gene, CDR1 is SGHAT and CDR2 is FQNNGV. This CDR3 region has 16 residues. DNA of the CDR3: TGTGCCAGCAGTTCCGGACTAGCGGGAGGGGCCGGGGAGCTGTTTTTT. Amino acids: CASSSGLAGGAGELFF.

The chain uses TRBV27 and TRBJ2-3; weak D call: TRBD1 (5 bases). There are 13 residues in the CDR3. V was trimmed by 1 base and J by 4 bases, leaving 6 bases between them. Germline CDR1 MNHEY, CDR2 SMNVEV (reference sequence). The CDR3 region is CASSLFRADTQYF. The CDR3 DNA reads TGTGCCAGCAGTTTATTCAGGGCAGATACGCAGTATTTT.

The chain joins TRBV29-1 to TRBJ2-1; D may be TRBD2 (6 bases). Trimming cost V 7 bases and J 8 bases, with 18 bases left between them. Germline CDR1 reads SQVTM; CDR2 reads ANQGSEA. CDR3 length: 13 residues. The CDR3 sequence: CSAARVAVDEQFF. CDR3 sequence (DNA): TGCAGCGCCGCCCGAGTAGCGGTCGATGAGCAGTTCTTC.

V and J are TRBV28 and TRBJ1-1; a weak D match, TRBD1 (6 bases). The germline V and J ends were trimmed by 3 bases and 8 bases, with 10 bases remaining between them. Germline V gene sequence: CDR1 MDHEN, CDR2 SYDVKM. The CDR3 runs 12 residues. The DNA of the CDR3 is TGTGCCAGCAGTTTGGGGGCAGGAGAAGCTTTCTTT. As protein: CASSLGAGEAFF.

V and J are TRBV5-6 and TRBJ2-7, with 7 bases that match TRBD1. Trimming took 4 bases from V and 1 from J; bases not matched to a gene: 8. Per the germline V gene, CDR1 is SGHDT and CDR2 is YYEEEE. The length of the CDR3 is 15 residues. The CDR3 loop reads CASSLTGPFSYEQYF. CDR3 bases: TGTGCCAGCAGCCTGACAGGGCCCTTTTCCTACGAGCAGTACTTC.

The chain uses TRBV18 and TRBJ2-7; TRBD2 matches 8 bases. CDR1 is KGHSH, CDR2 LQKENI, per germline. This CDR3 region has 15 residues. With V trimmed by 3 bases and J by 3 bases, 7 bases remained unmatched. This chain's CDR3 is CASSPGAGAIYEQYF. The CDR3 nucleotides read TGTGCCAGCTCACCGGGAGCGGGAGCCATCTACGAGCAGTACTTC.

The chain is built from TRBV6-6 and TRBJ1-3; D remains unclear. This CDR3 spans 16 amino acids. Germline V CDR1 and CDR2: MNHNY, SVGAGI (reference sequence). Trimming left V 1 base short and J 0 bases short, with 10 bases between. Here the CDR3 DNA reads TGTGCCAGCAGTTACTTCGAGCCGAGCTCTGGAAACACCATATATTTT. Amino acids: CASSYFEPSSGNTIYF.

V and J are TRBV7-8 and TRBJ1-4, with D hard to call. Trimming shortened V by 0 bases and J by 0 bases, and 8 bases separated the two germline ends. The length of the CDR3 is 16 residues. CDR1 SGHVS and CDR2 FQNEAQ come from the germline V gene. The CDR3 is CASSLASKPTNEKLFF. CDR3 nucleotides: TGTGCCAGCAGCTTAGCGAGCAAGCCAACTAATGAAAAACTGTTTTTT.

The chain is built from TRBV5-5 and TRBJ2-6; a weak D match, TRBD2 (6 bases). Trimming took 1 base from V and 0 from J, leaving 14 bases between them. The CDR3 is made up of 18 amino acids. Germline values: CDR1 SGHKS, CDR2 YYEKEE (reference sequence). The chain's CDR3 is CASSLNRREVSGANVLTF. Written as DNA, the CDR3 is TGTGCCAGCAGCTTGAATCGGAGGGAGGTCTCTGGGGCCAACGTCCTGACTTTC.

The J gene is TRBJ2-7, the V gene TRBV10-3; 10 nucleotides line up with TRBD2. V gave up 10 bases and J gave up 1 base; unmatched junction bases: 7. This CDR3 is 14 amino acids long. Germline lookup yields CDR1 ENHRY and CDR2 SYGVKD. The CDR3 is CASAVTSGSYEQYF. The CDR3, as DNA: TGTGCCAGCGCCGTGACTAGCGGGTCCTACGAGCAGTACTTC.

The chain couples TRBV6-5 to TRBJ2-7; no clear D gene. V was trimmed by 10 bases and J by 1 base, leaving 8 bases between them. Germline values: CDR1 MNHEY, CDR2 SVGAGI. The CDR3 is made up of 11 amino acids. The chain's CDR3 is CATGYSYEQYF. DNA for the CDR3: TGTGCCACCGGGTATTCCTACGAGCAGTACTTC.

V and J are TRBV7-3 and TRBJ2-3; 8 nucleotides agree with TRBD1. V gave up 6 bases and J gave up 4 bases; unmatched junction bases: 6. This CDR3 contains 14 residues. Germline values: CDR1 SGHTA, CDR2 FQGTGA. This CDR3 reads CASRRTGLADTQYF. CDR3 coding DNA: TGTGCCAGCAGAAGGACAGGGCTCGCAGATACGCAGTATTTT. Together with reference TRBV7-3 and TRBJ2-3, the CDR3 gives the full variable domain: GAGVSQTPSNKVTEKGKYVELRCDPISGHTALYWYRQSLGQGPEFLIYFQGTGAADDSGLPNDRFFAVRPEGSVSTLKIQRTERGDSAVYLCASRRTGLADTQYFGPGTRLTVL.

The chain uses TRBV5-1 and TRBJ1-4; 7 bases are a match to TRBD1. The CDR3 has 15 amino acids. V trimming: 3 bases; J trimming: 4 bases; junction bases outside the gene matches: 6. Germline lookup yields CDR1 SGHRS and CDR2 YFSETQ. CDR3 sequence: CASSYDRVGNEKLFF. For the CDR3, the DNA is TGCGCCAGCAGCTACGACAGGGTCGGTAATGAAAAACTGTTTTTT.

This chain uses TRBV10-3 with TRBJ1-1; tentative D call: TRBD1 (5 bases). From germline, CDR1 is ENHRY and CDR2 SYGVKD. The ends were cut back, 2 bases at V and 1 base at J, with 17 bases in the middle. The CDR3 is 17 amino acids. CDR3 region: CAISEGEGLYENTEAFF. Written as DNA, the CDR3 is TGTGCCATCAGTGAGGGGGAGGGGCTTTACGAGAACACTGAAGCTTTCTTT.

This chain links TRBV7-9 with TRBJ1-2, with 7 bases that match TRBD1. Trimming took 1 base from V and 5 from J; bases not matched to a gene: 10. The CDR3 extends over 16 amino acids. From germline, CDR1 is SEHNR and CDR2 FQNEAQ (reference sequence). CDR3 nucleotide sequence: TGTGCCAGCAGCTTAGTAACAGGGGAGCTGTGGTATGGCTACACCTTC. Translating gives CASSLVTGELWYGYTF.

This rearrangement joins TRBV15 to TRBJ2-1; 7 bases are a match to TRBD2. There are 16 residues in the CDR3. The ends lost 0 bases at V and 2 bases at J; junction bases unmatched: 4. CDR1 is LNHNV, CDR2 YYDKDF, per germline (reference sequence). The CDR3 DNA reads TGTGCCACCAGCAGAGATTCCGCGGGAGCCTACAATGAGCAGTTCTTC. Translating it yields CATSRDSAGAYNEQFF.

This clone was picked up one time. CDR3 DNA sequence: TGTGCCAGTGGCCTAGCGGGATCTGGGGCCAACGTCCTGACTTTC. Translating gives CASGLAGSGANVLTF. The chain recombines TRBV19 with TRBJ2-6; 9 bases are a match to TRBD2. The V and J ends lost 8 bases and 1 base, in that order; junction bases with no gene match: 3. From germline, CDR1 is LNHDA and CDR2 SQIVND (reference sequence). CDR3 length: 15 residues. Full variable domain (outside the CDR3, taken from reference TRBV19 and TRBJ2-6): DGGITQSPKYLFRKEGQNVTLSCEQNLNHDAMYWYRQDPGQGLRLIYYSQIVNDFQKGDIAEGYSVSREKKESFPLTVTSAQKNPTAFYLCASGLAGSGANVLTFGAGSRLTVL.

The CDR3 DNA is TGTGCCAGCAGCCCGTATCAAGCGGGACGCTACGAGCAGTACTTC. This translates into CASSPYQAGRYEQYF. This chain links TRBV5-4 with TRBJ2-7; 7 nucleotides agree with TRBD2. CDR3 size: 15 residues. Germline CDR1 SGHNT, CDR2 YYREEE (reference sequence). After removal of 4 bases from V and 3 bases from J, the junction contained 10 bases not matched to a gene.

The genes are TRBV27 and TRBJ2-7; 11 nucleotides match TRBD2. The V and J ends lost 6 bases and 3 bases, in that order; junction bases with no gene match: 7. CDR3 length: 15 residues. Germline V gene data show CDR1 as MNHEY and CDR2 as SMNVEV (reference sequence). CDR3: CASSYTSGGFYEQYF. The CDR3 bases are TGTGCCAGCAGCTACACTAGCGGGGGTTTCTACGAGCAGTACTTC.

The chain recombines TRBV27 with TRBJ2-7; D is perhaps TRBD2 (5 bases). This CDR3 comprises 15 residues. Trimming pared 0 bases from V and 7 bases from J, leaving 16 bases between. In germline, CDR1 is MNHEY, CDR2 SMNVEV (reference sequence). CDR3: CASSLSTGWGTEQYF. CDR3 nucleotides: TGTGCCAGCAGTTTATCAACGGGGTGGGGTACGGAGCAGTACTTC.

The V gene is TRBV6-6, the J gene TRBJ1-1; a weak D match, TRBD1 (6 bases). Germline assignment: CDR1 MNHNY and CDR2 SVGAGI (reference sequence). The CDR3 is 14 residues long. With 8 bases removed from V and 1 base from J, the gap between germline ends came to 14 bases. CDR3 sequence reads: CASAAGARNTEAFF. Here the CDR3 DNA reads TGTGCCAGCGCCGCGGGGGCACGGAACACTGAAGCTTTCTTT.

The genes are TRBV7-2 and TRBJ2-5; a possible D gene is TRBD1 (5 bases). Germline lookup yields CDR1 SGHTA and CDR2 FQGNSA. V shed 8 bases and J shed 1 base, with 14 bases lying between them. The CDR3 contains 14 residues. The CDR3: CASRFRQSQETQYF. The CDR3 coding sequence is TGTGCCAGCCGTTTTCGACAGAGCCAAGAGACCCAGTACTTC.

In regard to this clone: Because it lacks the conserved phenylalanine or tryptophan at the end, this CDR3 is likely a read error. Because the CDR3's place on the DNA is in doubt, the DNA is left out and the CDR3 is given as listed by TCRdb. This rearrangement joins TRBV6-1 to TRBJ2-4; the table gives TRBD2 as D, unverified against the DNA. With termini counted, the CDR3 has 11 amino acids. The germline gives CDR1 MNHNS, CDR2 SASEGT. CDR3 sequence: CASSEGWRALR.

This clone was observed a single time. The chain employs TRBV5-4 and TRBJ2-1; 10 bases match TRBD2. Germline assignment: CDR1 SGHNT and CDR2 YYREEE (reference sequence). The trim removed 2 bases at V and 6 bases at J, leaving 5 bases unmatched. The CDR3 consists of 15 residues. The CDR3 protein is CASSFLAGVGNEQFF. The CDR3 DNA is TGTGCCAGCAGCTTCCTAGCGGGAGTGGGCAATGAGCAGTTCTTC.